One and the same sample provided the 20 T cell receptor beta chains below, sequenced in a study of shared clonotypes between healthy human individuals. Here immunoSEQ multiplex PCR was the method, and the copy in TCRdb shows in-frame clones only, minus some. The sample contains about a million clones, roughly 80% of which appear only once. Sequenced material: memory CD4+ T cells from PBMCs. Subset indicated: CD45RA-negative fraction. Every receptor here comes from a man aged 18 to 30 in good health. Some clones in this sample may be carry-over from other donors' samples.

The chain links TRBV2 to TRBJ2-5; tentatively, D is TRBD1 (6 bases). The CDR3 covers 13 residues. The V end lost 4 bases, the J end lost 4 bases, and 10 bases lay between the germline ends. Germline-derived CDR1 and CDR2 are SNHLY and FYNNEI. The CDR3 DNA follows: TGTGCCAGCAGTGGGCCAGGGGCAGAGACCCAGTACTTC. The encoded protein is CASSGPGAETQYF.

The J gene is TRBJ1-1, the V gene TRBV28; D is unresolved. V dropped 7 bases and J dropped 2 bases, with 11 bases sitting between them. Per the germline V gene, CDR1 is MDHEN and CDR2 is SYDVKM. CDR3 length: 13 amino acids. The CDR3 DNA is TGTGCCAGCATCAATGTCGGAAACACTGAAGCTTTCTTT. Its translation is CASINVGNTEAFF.

This clone was seen just once. The chain joins TRBV9 to TRBJ2-2, with D tentatively TRBD2 (6 bases). The V gene lost 7 bases and the J gene lost 4 bases, with 14 bases spanning the gap. The CDR3 consists of 14 residues. Per the germline V gene, CDR1 is SGDLS and CDR2 is YYNGEE. In DNA, the CDR3 is TGTGCCAGCCGCCCGGGGGAGAGCACCGGGGAGCTGTTTTTT. It codes for CASRPGESTGELFF.

In DNA form, the CDR3 reads TGTGCCAGCAGCTCCATACGGACTGCGAACACCGGGGAGCTGTTTTTT. Translated, it gives CASSSIRTANTGELFF. The chain combines TRBV11-2 with TRBJ2-2; a possible D gene is TRBD2 (5 bases). CDR1 and CDR2 (germline): SGHAT, FQNNGV. V lost 4 bases, J lost 0 bases, and 12 bases lay in between. The CDR3 consists of 16 residues.

The chain has TRBV6-1 and TRBJ1-3; unclear D gene. Germline CDR1 is MNHNS and CDR2 is SASEGT. The CDR3 contains 15 residues. The V end was cut by 3 bases, the J end by 2 bases, with 11 bases between. CDR3 nucleotides: TGTGCCAGCAGTGAGCGGCCGTCCACTGGAAACACCATATATTTT. Translated, it gives CASSERPSTGNTIYF.

The rearrangement joins TRBV6-1 to TRBJ2-5; TRBD2 matches at 8 bases. CDR3 length equals 14 residues. Trimming cost V 7 bases and J 2 bases; bases outside gene matches: 6. CDR1 is MNHNS, CDR2 SASEGT, per germline. CDR3 loop: CASTSGGAQETQYF. The CDR3 DNA sequence: TGTGCCAGCACCTCGGGGGGGGCTCAAGAGACCCAGTACTTC.

This clone was seen more than once but under ten times. This chain joins TRBV2 and TRBJ2-1, with D unresolved. CDR3 length equals 12 residues. Deletions cut 5 bases from V and 4 bases from J, with 6 bases between. CDR1 is SNHLY and CDR2 is FYNNEI in the germline V gene. As DNA, the CDR3 is TGTGCCAGCAGTACAGAATACAATGAGCAGTTCTTC. It is translated as CASSTEYNEQFF. The complete variable domain, with remaining parts taken from reference TRBV2 and TRBJ2-1, reads EPEVTQTPSHQVTQMGQEVILRCVPISNHLYFYWYRQILGQKVEFLVSFYNNEISEKSEIFDDQFSVERPDGSNFTLKIRSTKLEDSAMYFCASSTEYNEQFFGPGTRLTVL.

V gene TRBV27 combines with J gene TRBJ1-5; no reliable D call. V lost 3 bases to trimming and J lost 5 bases, with 14 bases between them. The CDR3 totals 15 residues. Germline V gene data show CDR1 as MNHEY and CDR2 as SMNVEV (reference sequence). In DNA, the CDR3 is TGTGCCAGCAGTTTCCGAGGGATGGAGGATCAGCCCCAGCATTTT. It translates to CASSFRGMEDQPQHF.

The rearrangement uses TRBV28 and TRBJ1-5; D unresolved. Trimming removed 5 bases at V and 0 bases at J, with 11 bases between. The germline V gene encodes CDR1 MDHEN and CDR2 SYDVKM. This CDR3 comprises 15 residues. The CDR3 coding sequence is TGTGCCAGCAGTACCCACAGTACTAGCAATCAGCCCCAGCATTTT. This codes for CASSTHSTSNQPQHF.

Only one count was recorded for this clone. This chain links TRBV9 with TRBJ1-5; 8 bases agree with TRBD1. The V gene end was trimmed by 3 bases and the J gene end by 9 bases; junction bases not matched to a gene: 2. This CDR3 is 12 amino acids long. The germline CDR1 and CDR2 sequences are SGDLS and YYNGEE. CDR3 region: CASSATGGPQHF. The CDR3 bases are TGTGCCAGCAGCGCCACAGGGGGGCCCCAGCATTTT.

V usage is TRBV19 and J usage is TRBJ2-7, with 7 positions matching TRBD1. In germline, CDR1 is LNHDA, CDR2 SQIVND (reference sequence). This CDR3 region has 16 residues. Trimming at V came to 0 bases and at J to 1 base, leaving 6 bases not matched to a gene. CDR3 DNA sequence: TGTGCCAGTAGTATAGATTCTCAACAGGGGTCCTACGAGCAGTACTTC. It translates to CASSIDSQQGSYEQYF.

V usage is TRBV4-1 and J usage is TRBJ2-5; D is unclear. Germline CDR1 reads MGHRA; CDR2 reads YSYEKL. The CDR3 contains 13 residues. V lost 0 bases, J lost 5 bases, and 7 bases lay in between. The CDR3 loop reads CASSQDHVETQYF. The CDR3 nucleotides are TGCGCCAGCAGCCAAGATCATGTGGAGACCCAGTACTTC.

The genes are TRBV6-1 and TRBJ2-1, with 9 nucleotides matching TRBD2. The CDR3 spans 14 residues. Unmatched junction bases numbered 10, after V lost 8 bases and J lost 8 bases. The germline CDR1 and CDR2 sequences are MNHNS and SASEGT. This CDR3 is CASRKGSGSDEQFF. In nucleotides, the CDR3 is TGTGCCAGCCGTAAGGGTAGCGGGAGTGATGAGCAGTTCTTC.

This clone was found a few times. This chain's CDR3 is CARRFSGRAYEQYF. The CDR3, as DNA: TGTGCCAGAAGGTTTAGCGGGAGGGCCTACGAGCAGTACTTC. The chain uses TRBV7-5 and TRBJ2-7; TRBD2 reflects the table's D call only, with no check against the DNA. TRBV7-5 is a recognized pseudogene. The CDR3 loop spans 14 amino acids.

A word on this clone: This CDR3 is also generated by other DNA sequences in the sample. This chain links TRBV5-1 with TRBJ2-5; the match to TRBD1 covers 7 bases. The CDR3 totals 14 residues. Trimming at V came to 0 bases and at J to 3 bases, leaving 2 bases not matched to a gene. Germline-derived CDR1 and CDR2 are SGHRS and YFSETQ. CDR3 residues: CASSLVGGEETQYF. CDR3 nucleotides: TGCGCCAGCAGCTTGGTAGGGGGCGAAGAGACCCAGTACTTC.

The chain uses TRBV19 and TRBJ2-5, with a weak D call TRBD2 (5 bases). CDR3 length: 11 residues. Germline assignment: CDR1 LNHDA and CDR2 SQIVND (reference sequence). The V gene lost 1 base and the J gene lost 8 bases, with 5 bases spanning the gap. This CDR3 reads CASSIGTTQYF. The CDR3 DNA reads as TGTGCCAGTAGTATAGGGACTACCCAGTACTTC.

This chain joins TRBV2 and TRBJ2-7, with 8 bases aligning to TRBD1. This CDR3 region has 14 residues. V gave up 3 bases and J gave up 6 bases; unmatched junction bases: 7. Germline CDR1 SNHLY, CDR2 FYNNEI. CDR3 nucleotides: TGTGCCAGCAGTGATCGTCAGGGGGCGGTCGAGCAGTACTTC. This encodes CASSDRQGAVEQYF.

The chain couples TRBV7-9 to TRBJ1-3; the D is unclear. V lost 4 bases and J lost 1, with 8 bases in between. The CDR3 has 14 amino acids. Germline CDR1 and CDR2: SEHNR and FQNEAQ (reference sequence). CDR3 amino acids: CASSSPGSGNTIYF. DNA of the CDR3: TGTGCCAGCAGCTCCCCGGGGTCTGGAAACACCATATATTTT.

CDR3 region: CASSILPTGSYGYTF. CDR3 DNA: TGTGCCAGTAGTATTTTGCCCACAGGGTCCTATGGCTACACCTTC. The chain carries TRBV19 and TRBJ1-2; TRBD1 might be the D (6 bases). Germline CDR1 reads LNHDA; CDR2 reads SQIVND (reference sequence). V shed 3 bases and J shed 4 bases, with 15 bases lying between them. The CDR3 runs to 15 residues.

The J gene is TRBJ1-3, the V gene TRBV6-1; D gene ambiguous. The ends were cut back, 5 bases at V and 5 bases at J, with 13 bases in the middle. The germline CDR1 and CDR2 sequences are MNHNS and SASEGT. The CDR3 is 14 residues long. CDR3 DNA: TGTGCCAGCAGTAGTTCAGGCCTGAGAAACACCATATATTTT. Protein sequence: CASSSSGLRNTIYF.